Shown below are 30 T cell receptor beta chains from a single sample sequenced in a study of shared clonotypes between healthy human individuals. Data came from immunoSEQ multiplex PCR; TCRdb stores just in-frame clones and leaves some out. The sample carries around 500,000 clones, roughly 85% recorded once. The material sequenced was PBMCs. These receptor sequences come from a middle-aged woman in good health. Some clones in this sample may be carry-over from other donors' samples.

The CDR3 here is CASSQGIGEGTGANVLTF. DNA of the CDR3: TGCGCCAGCAGCCAAGGTATAGGGGAGGGCACTGGGGCCAACGTCCTGACTTTC. The J gene is TRBJ2-6, the V gene TRBV4-1; 7 bases align to TRBD2. From germline, CDR1 is MGHRA and CDR2 YSYEKL. Trimming took 1 base from V and 2 from J; bases not matched to a gene: 8. The CDR3 spans 18 residues.

The chain's CDR3 is CASRDTSGRKNEQFF. Here the CDR3 DNA reads TGTGCCAGCAGGGACACTAGCGGGAGGAAAAATGAGCAGTTCTTC. The chain is built from TRBV2 and TRBJ2-1; 12 bases are a match to TRBD2. There are 15 residues in the CDR3. The V gene's germline CDR1 is SNHLY and CDR2 FYNNEI. The J segment lost 7 bases and the V segment lost 6 bases, leaving 7 bases of the junction unmatched.

In this sample, this clone turned up a few times. This chain links TRBV2 with TRBJ2-7, with 7 bases aligning to TRBD1. There are 14 residues in the CDR3. Germline CDR1 reads SNHLY; CDR2 reads FYNNEI. The J segment lost 5 bases and the V segment lost 2 bases, leaving 6 bases of the junction unmatched. CDR3 sequence: CASSEQGESNEQYF. The CDR3, as DNA: TGTGCCAGCAGTGAACAGGGGGAGTCCAACGAGCAGTACTTC.

V and J are TRBV7-3 and TRBJ2-1; 7 bases are a match to TRBD2. CDR1 is SGHTA and CDR2 is FQGTGA in the germline V gene. This CDR3 contains 13 residues. V dropped 7 bases and J dropped 9; count of bases not matched to a gene: 9. CDR3 amino acids: CASTQEGRGEQFF. In nucleotides, the CDR3 is TGTGCCAGCACCCAAGAAGGGAGGGGTGAGCAGTTCTTC. The whole variable domain, remainder taken from reference TRBV7-3 and TRBJ2-1, is GAGVSQTPSNKVTEKGKYVELRCDPISGHTALYWYRQSLGQGPEFLIYFQGTGAADDSGLPNDRFFAVRPEGSVSTLKIQRTERGDSAVYLCASTQEGRGEQFFGPGTRLTVL.

CDR3 loop: CASSPDRGTVEKLFF. The DNA of the CDR3 is TGTGCCAGCAGTCCTGACAGGGGGACGGTAGAAAAACTGTTTTTT. V and J are TRBV28 and TRBJ1-4; 9 nucleotides align to TRBD1. The J segment lost 8 bases and the V segment lost 5 bases, leaving 9 bases of the junction unmatched. Germline V gene lookup returns CDR1 MDHEN and CDR2 SYDVKM. This CDR3 comprises 15 residues.

The J gene is TRBJ2-1, the V gene TRBV7-9; D not resolved. The CDR3 is 15 residues long. The V end was cut by 4 bases, the J end by 1 base, with 11 bases between. Germline lookup yields CDR1 SEHNR and CDR2 FQNEAQ (reference sequence). CDR3 coding DNA: TGTGCCAGCAGCTCTCTACTGCCATCCTACAATGAGCAGTTCTTC. Its translation: CASSSLLPSYNEQFF.

The chain joins TRBV6-5 to TRBJ2-1; possible D gene TRBD2, 6 bases. The ends were cut back, 2 bases at V and 1 base at J, with 12 bases in the middle. The germline CDR1 and CDR2 sequences are MNHEY and SVGAGI. CDR3 length: 16 amino acids. CDR3 DNA sequence: TGTGCCAGCAGTTACCAGCTAGCGATGTCCTACAATGAGCAGTTCTTC. Its translation: CASSYQLAMSYNEQFF.

The rearrangement joins TRBV29-1 to TRBJ2-1; TRBD2 agrees at 13 bases. V lost 4 bases, J lost 3 bases, and 9 bases stayed unmatched. Germline V gene data show CDR1 as SQVTM and CDR2 as ANQGSEA. CDR3 length equals 17 residues. CDR3 nucleotides: TGCAGCGTTGCAGGGACTAGCGGGGCCGAGCTCTACAATGAGCAGTTCTTC. It specifies CSVAGTSGAELYNEQFF.

The chain combines TRBV30 with TRBJ2-5, with 7 bases that match TRBD2. CDR3 size: 15 residues. V was pared by 3 bases and J by 7 bases, with 14 bases of the junction left unmatched. Germline V gene sequence: CDR1 GTSNPN, CDR2 SVGIG (reference sequence). The CDR3 loop is CAWSRASGGGVTQYF. The CDR3 DNA follows: TGTGCCTGGAGCAGGGCTAGCGGTGGGGGGGTGACCCAGTACTTC.

The table lists this clone with a few counts. The chain uses TRBV30 and TRBJ2-1; D not resolved. V was shortened by 0 bases and J by 4 bases, with 7 bases between the two germline ends. This CDR3 has 13 residues. Germline-derived CDR1 and CDR2 are GTSNPN and SVGIG (reference sequence). CDR3 sequence: CAWSVQGYNEQFF. CDR3 bases: TGTGCCTGGAGTGTACAAGGGTACAATGAGCAGTTCTTC.

This chain uses TRBV28 with TRBJ2-7; D ambiguous. V shed 1 base and J shed 0 bases, with 4 bases lying between them. The CDR3 spans 13 residues. The germline CDR1 and CDR2 sequences are MDHEN and SYDVKM. Here the CDR3 DNA reads TGTGCCAGCAGTTTATCTAGCTCCTACGAGCAGTACTTC. As protein: CASSLSSSYEQYF.

The chain joins TRBV7-9 to TRBJ2-2; D gene ambiguous. CDR1 and CDR2 from the germline V gene are SEHNR and FQNEAQ (reference sequence). The CDR3 is 15 residues long. Trimming pared 2 bases from V and 1 base from J, leaving 8 bases between. This CDR3 reads CASSLITGNTGELFF. The DNA for the CDR3 is TGTGCCAGCAGCTTAATAACGGGGAACACCGGGGAGCTGTTTTTT.

As DNA, the CDR3 is TGTGCCAGCAGTTTCCCAACGACAGGTTCGAACGAGCAGTACTTC. Protein product: CASSFPTTGSNEQYF. This chain joins TRBV28 and TRBJ2-7; D may be TRBD1 (6 bases). Germline CDR1 reads MDHEN; CDR2 reads SYDVKM. Trimming shortened V by 3 bases and J by 5 bases, and 17 bases separated the two germline ends. The length of the CDR3 is 15 residues.

DNA for the CDR3: TGTGCCAGAGGTGCGGGACAGAGGTACAATGAGCAGTTCTTC. The encoded protein is CARGAGQRYNEQFF. The chain couples TRBV2 to TRBJ2-1; TRBD1 might be the D (7 bases). V shed 9 bases and J shed 4 bases, with 16 bases lying between them. This CDR3 comprises 14 residues. Germline-derived CDR1 and CDR2 are SNHLY and FYNNEI.

This clone was counted only a few times. This same CDR3 is encoded by further DNA sequences in the sample. The J gene is TRBJ1-2, the V gene TRBV10-3; D is unresolved. This CDR3 contains 15 residues. CDR1 and CDR2 from the germline V gene are ENHRY and SYGVKD. Trimming left V 0 bases short and J 2 bases short, with 10 bases between. CDR3 in DNA: TGTGCCATCAGTGAGTCAAGGGAGTCGAACTATGGCTACACCTTC. This translates into CAISESRESNYGYTF.

This clone occurred a few times. The chain links TRBV9 to TRBJ1-1, with TRBD1 as a possible D gene (5 bases). The V gene lost 0 bases and the J gene lost 3 bases, with 18 bases spanning the gap. The CDR3 spans 17 residues. Germline V lookup: CDR1 SGDLS, CDR2 YYNGEE. In nucleotides, the CDR3 is TGTGCCAGCAGCGTAGGAGGGGCTTGGGGGACGGACACTGAAGCTTTCTTT. Its translation is CASSVGGAWGTDTEAFF.

The rearrangement joins TRBV11-3 to TRBJ2-1, with D tentatively TRBD1 or TRBD2 (5 bases each). The V end was cut by 5 bases, the J end by 5 bases, with 13 bases between. This CDR3 is built from 14 residues. The germline gives CDR1 SGHNT, CDR2 YENEEA. The CDR3 protein is CASSRGTDNNEQFF. The CDR3 nucleotides are TGTGCCAGCAGCCGAGGGACGGACAACAATGAGCAGTTCTTC.

CDR3 DNA: TGTGCCAGCAGCTTGGGTGCAGGGGACCGGAATTCACCCCTCCACTTT. This sequence encodes CASSLGAGDRNSPLHF. V usage is TRBV5-4 and J usage is TRBJ1-6; D might be TRBD1 (6 bases). Trimming shortened V by 0 bases and J by 7 bases, and 14 bases separated the two germline ends. The CDR3 extends over 16 amino acids. Germline V gene lookup returns CDR1 SGHNT and CDR2 YYREEE (reference sequence).

The V and J genes are TRBV11-3 and TRBJ2-7; tentative D call: TRBD1 (6 bases). The CDR3 sequence is 13 residues long. V shed 5 bases and J shed 0 bases, with 8 bases lying between them. Germline V lookup: CDR1 SGHNT, CDR2 YENEEA. In DNA, the CDR3 is TGTGCCAGCAGCCAGACAGGCTCCTACGAGCAGTACTTC. Protein: CASSQTGSYEQYF. The full variable domain, its missing parts supplied by reference TRBV11-3 and TRBJ2-7, is EAGVVQSPRYKIIEKKQPVAFWCNPISGHNTLYWYLQNLGQGPELLIRYENEEAVDDSQLPKDRFSAERLKGVDSTLKIQPAELGDSAVYLCASSQTGSYEQYFGPGTRLTVT.

A remark on this clone: This may arise from a read error, as a much more abundant clone is one base away. This chain links TRBV30 with TRBJ2-7, with 8 bases aligning to TRBD2. CDR3 length: 15 residues. V lost 3 bases and J lost 6; bases outside the gene matches: 13. Germline-derived CDR1 and CDR2 are GTSNPN and SVGIG (reference sequence). The CDR3 DNA is TGTGCCTGGAGCCTCGGACTAGCCGGGACCTGCGAGCAGTACTTC. This sequence encodes CAWSLGLAGTCEQYF. Full variable domain (outside the CDR3, taken from reference TRBV30 and TRBJ2-7): SQTIHQWPATLVQPVGSPLSLECTVEGTSNPNLYWYRQAAGRGLQLLFYSVGIGQISSEVPQNLSASRPQDRQFILSSKKLLLSDSGFYLCAWSLGLAGTCEQYFGPGTRLTVT.

About this clone itself: It is likely a read error: a sequence one base away is far more abundant. Additional DNA sequences in this sample encode the identical CDR3. This sequence joins TRBV4-3 and TRBJ1-1; tentatively, D is TRBD1 (6 bases). With 3 bases removed from V and 1 base from J, the gap between germline ends came to 12 bases. The CDR3 consists of 15 residues. Germline-derived CDR1 and CDR2 are LGHNA and YSLEER. The CDR3 loop is CASSQGRQENTEAFF. The CDR3 nucleotides read TGCGCCAGCAGCCAGGGGAGACAGGAGAACACTGAAGCTTTCTTT.

This chain links TRBV5-4 with TRBJ2-7; 10 nucleotides match TRBD2. J lost 0 bases, V lost 4 bases, and 4 bases had no gene match. This CDR3 comprises 15 residues. From germline, CDR1 is SGHNT and CDR2 YYREEE (reference sequence). For the CDR3, the DNA is TGTGCCAGCAGCGACCGGACTAGCGGCTCCTACGAGCAGTACTTC. This encodes CASSDRTSGSYEQYF.

This clone was recorded only once. The CDR3 loop reads CASSARQQSSSGNTIYF. CDR3 coding DNA: TGTGCCAGCAGCGCTAGACAGCAAAGCTCCTCTGGAAACACCATATATTTT. The V gene is TRBV9, the J gene TRBJ1-3; a possible D gene is TRBD1 (5 bases). Between the trimmed V and J ends, which lost 3 bases and 0 bases, there was a span of 16 bases. Germline V lookup: CDR1 SGDLS, CDR2 YYNGEE. The CDR3 contains 17 residues.

This clone has a handful of counts. CDR3 protein: CASSPSDRGAGDTEAFF. The CDR3 DNA follows: TGTGCCAGCTCACCCTCTGACAGGGGGGCCGGTGACACTGAAGCTTTCTTT. The J gene is TRBJ1-1, the V gene TRBV18; 9 nucleotides agree with TRBD1. Germline values: CDR1 KGHSH, CDR2 LQKENI. J gave up 3 bases and V 3 bases, and 11 bases lay outside the gene matches. CDR3 length: 17 amino acids.

A remark on this clone: One end of the junction is discordant with germline, which a read error may explain. The genes are TRBV23-1 and TRBJ1-1; maybe TRBD1 (5 bases). TRBV23-1 is known as an ORF, though its function is uncertain. CDR3 length: 13 residues. The DNA for the CDR3 is TGCGCCAGCAGTCCGGCAGGGAACGCTGAAGCTTTCTTT. Protein sequence: CASSPAGNAEAFF.

This rearrangement joins TRBV18 to TRBJ1-3; tentatively, D is TRBD1 (6 bases). Germline CDR1 and CDR2: KGHSH and LQKENI. The CDR3 has 16 amino acids. The V gene lost 4 bases and the J gene lost 0 bases, with 13 bases spanning the gap. This CDR3 reads CASSQDRRNSGNTIYF. CDR3 nucleotides: TGTGCCAGCTCACAAGACAGGAGGAACTCTGGAAACACCATATATTTT.

The gene calls are TRBV7-3 and TRBJ2-2; a weak D match, TRBD2 (6 bases). Germline loops: CDR1 SGHTA, CDR2 FQGTGA. The CDR3 length is 16 residues. Deletions cut 1 base from V and 2 bases from J, with 11 bases between. The CDR3 protein is CASSLSGNLNTGELFF. As DNA, the CDR3 is TGTGCCAGCAGCTTAAGCGGGAACCTAAACACCGGGGAGCTGTTTTTT.

The rearrangement uses TRBV9 and TRBJ2-5, with D possibly matching TRBD2 (7 bases). The CDR3 runs to 15 residues. The V and J ends lost 0 bases and 4 bases respectively, with 13 bases between them. Germline assignment: CDR1 SGDLS and CDR2 YYNGEE. The CDR3: CASSVGEGDLETQYF. CDR3 in DNA: TGTGCCAGCAGCGTAGGGGAGGGGGATTTAGAGACCCAGTACTTC.

The rearrangement joins TRBV28 to TRBJ1-2; 11 nucleotides line up with TRBD1. This CDR3 is built from 15 residues. The V and J ends lost 3 bases and 6 bases, in that order; junction bases with no gene match: 6. CDR1 and CDR2 (germline): MDHEN, SYDVKM. CDR3: CASSLGTGGPNGYTF. CDR3 nucleotides: TGTGCCAGCAGTTTGGGGACAGGGGGTCCCAATGGCTACACCTTC.

A few counts support this clone. J is TRBJ2-1 and V is TRBV9; D unresolved. Looked up from germline, CDR1 is SGDLS and CDR2 is YYNGEE. The CDR3 has 15 residues. Trimming took off 0 bases at V and 6 bases at J, with 13 bases between the two ends. The CDR3 DNA reads TGTGCCAGCAGCGTAGGTCGGAGTTGGGGCAATGAGCAGTTCTTC. Residues: CASSVGRSWGNEQFF. The variable domain in full, with the rest retrieved from reference TRBV9 and TRBJ2-1, is DSGVTQTPKHLITATGQRVTLRCSPRSGDLSVYWYQQSLDQGLQFLIQYYNGEERAKGNILERFSAQQFPDLHSELNLSSLELGDSALYFCASSVGRSWGNEQFFGPGTRLTVL.